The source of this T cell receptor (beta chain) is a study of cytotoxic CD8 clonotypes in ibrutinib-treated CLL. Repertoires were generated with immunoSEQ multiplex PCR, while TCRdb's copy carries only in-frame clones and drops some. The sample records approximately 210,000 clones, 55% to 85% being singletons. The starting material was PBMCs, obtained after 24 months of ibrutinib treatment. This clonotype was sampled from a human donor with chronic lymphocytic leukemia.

The CDR3 nucleotides read TGCAGCGTTGGGGCAGCGGCCAAAAACATTCAGTACTTC. It encodes CSVGAAAKNIQYF. The chain has TRBV29-1 and TRBJ2-4; no clear D gene. V shed 4 bases and J shed 1 base, with 8 bases lying between them. CDR1 and CDR2 (germline): SQVTM, ANQGSEA. The CDR3 spans 13 residues.